This TCR beta chain is from a study of glioma-infiltrating T cells after dendritic cell vaccination. Study in general: Samples are from glioblastoma patients in Phase I and II dendritic cell vaccine trials.

Assay used: immunoSEQ multiplex PCR; TCRdb lists only in-frame clones, some missing. Of 75,000 to 85,000 clones in the sample, around 86% were seen once. Germline CDR1 is MDHEN and CDR2 is SYDVKM. The CDR3 is made up of 12 amino acids. Trimming took 6 bases from V and 9 from J; bases not matched to a gene: 4. The time point denotes: after dendritic cell vaccination, including at tumor progression/relapse. Only patients with spare fresh-frozen tumor and over two years of follow-up were included. The starting material was blood, obtained after dendritic cell vaccination. This TCR came from a human donor with glioblastoma. The genes are TRBV28 and TRBJ2-1, with TRBD1 identical over 8 bases. The CDR3 spells CASSWTGIEQFF. The CDR3 nucleotides read TGTGCCAGCAGCTGGACAGGGATTGAGCAGTTCTTC.